This TCR beta chain stems from a study of blood T cell repertoires in COVID-19. The ends lost 4 bases at V and 4 bases at J; junction bases unmatched: 7. Germline V gene data show CDR1 as KGHDR and CDR2 as SFDVKD. CDR3 size: 15 residues. Recruitment covered about two dozen US areas and drew participants whose ages spanned about 18 to 89 years. Recovery among Cohort 3 donors was established by two negative PCRs, clearance, or symptom resolution. The table came from immunoSEQ multiplex PCR; TCRdb's copy has only in-frame clones and leaves some out. The sample includes about 160,000 clones, more than 65% of them seen just once.

The sequenced sample consisted of PBMCs or T cells enriched from blood (not recorded which). The chain is built from TRBV24-1 and TRBJ2-3; 7 positions match TRBD2. The source is a man aged 60 to 69 who had recovered from COVID-19. DNA for the CDR3: TGTGCCACCAGTGACGTTCAACGGGGGGCAGATACGCAGTATTTT. Protein product: CATSDVQRGADTQYF.